This entry concerns a single T cell receptor beta chain. This clonotype was recorded many times. Its antigen is still unknown. No much larger clone is present one base from it, and per-base qualities are unavailable. The data derive from a study of regulatory T cells in long-lasting Graves disease (dated by TCRdb to the early 2020s). In terms of the full investigation: Persistent Graves' disease was defined as antithyroid drug treatment for over 5 years with persistently positive TSH receptor autoantibodies. Patients with persistent Graves' disease were compared with patients with newly diagnosed Graves' disease using TCR sequencing and RNA sequencing of peripheral blood. The study took place in China and was registered as a clinical trial. A total of roughly 33 samples were covered by TCR sequencing, comprising roughly 13 persistent and around 20 newly diagnosed Graves' disease patients. On average, persistent Graves' disease patients in the clinical cohort had been on antithyroid drugs for around 9.5 years. Broad study findings and their caveats: Sequencing and analysis were restricted to the TCR beta chain. The authors noted that the small sample size was a limitation that may lower accuracy. The study examined only peripheral blood because the primary lesion, thyroid tissue, could not be accessed. Compared with newly diagnosed patients, persistent Graves' disease patients had lower TCR Shannon entropy and fewer highly expanded clones, which suggests clonal expansion. TRBV28, TRBJ1-2 and TRBJ2-5 were preferentially used in persistent disease, while TRBV20-1 and TRBJ2-1 were favored in newly diagnosed disease. Patients with persistent disease shared more public clonotypes (around 2,500) than newly diagnosed patients did (966).

The method was multiplex PCR. Sequenced on an Illumina HiSeq 4000. TCR beta libraries were built with iRepertoire HTBI primers and Arm-PCR amplification of CDR3 regions. Before sequencing, the PCR products went through gel purification. The study's processing was this. Across samples, 60 to 70 TRBV and 12 to 15 TRBJ segments were identified and used for gene usage analysis of CDR3 amino acid clonotypes. Filtered high-quality paired reads were merged into contigs using COPE and FqMerger. BLAST was used to align contigs to IMGT TRBV, TRBD and TRBJ reference genes, and CDR3 was defined according to IMGT. Any clonotype with a frequency above 0.1% was classified as a highly expanded clone. Shannon entropy served as the measure of repertoire diversity, while the Gini coefficient captured V-J evenness. A clonotype found in more than one individual was treated as public. The raw public reads went through TCRdb reprocessing: fastp at Q25, MiXCR clone calling, in-frame beta chains kept. Every distinct CDR3 protein forms one entry, paired with its most common genes and DNA. The V and J calls were determined by TCRdb, not by the authors. The sample table records approximately 470,000 distinct CDR3 sequences; about 20% of these occur just once. In total, the top ten clones hold 7% to 10% of the sample.

Taken with the paper, the label for time point translates to: persistent/refractory GD, antithyroid drugs over 5 years with positive TRAb. For both TCR sequencing and RNA sequencing, RNA was extracted from PBMCs using TRIzol. The diagnosis of Graves' disease was made according to American Thyroid Association guidelines. Patients were recruited from an endocrinology department in Xi'an, China. Each patient gave 8.5 to 9.5 milliliters of peripheral blood, collected in an EDTA anticoagulant tube. PBMCs were isolated by Ficoll Paque Plus density gradient separation without further T cell sorting. An Agilent 2100 Bioanalyzer and agarose gel were used to assess RNA quality, and a NanoDrop 2000 was used to measure RNA concentration. The germline V gene yields WSHSY for CDR1 and SAAADI for CDR2. Deletion took 8 bases off V and 5 bases off J, with a span of 15 bases between the germline ends. CDR3 length: 13 amino acids, cysteine to phenylalanine. Left in the record is the CDR3 DNA by itself, 39 bases read in frame from the first base.

The source material was peripheral blood mononuclear cells (PBMCs), sampled when the disease was refractory, from a patient treated with antithyroid drugs. The sequence was obtained from a female donor with Graves disease. The sequence links TRBV10-2 to TRBJ1-1, and the D gene may be TRBD1, 6 bases matching. This receptor carries the CDR3 CASRPGAATEAFF. The DNA sequence follows: TGCGCCAGCCGGCCGGGGGCAGCGACTGAAGCTTTCTTT.